These 27 T cell receptor beta chains were sequenced from one sample in a study of cytomegalovirus exposure and HLA in healthy donors. PCR primers comprised 60 Vbeta and 13 Jbeta primers. Assay used: immunoSEQ multiplex PCR; TCRdb lists only in-frame clones, some missing. The repertoire consists of about 150,000 clones, with 65% to 80% occurring once and the leading ten covering roughly an eighth. Sequenced material: PBMCs. The receptors were gathered from a man aged 35-49 years in good health and CMV-seropositive.

The chain uses TRBV5-1 and TRBJ2-7; 12 bases map to TRBD2. Per the germline V gene, CDR1 is SGHRS and CDR2 is YFSETQ. The CDR3 has 16 amino acids. With V trimmed by 0 bases and J by 4 bases, 5 bases remained unmatched. The CDR3 DNA is TGCGCCAGCAGCTTGGGACTAGCGGGAGAGGGGTACGAGCAGTACTTC. It translates to CASSLGLAGEGYEQYF. Full variable domain (remainder filled in from reference TRBV5-1 and TRBJ2-7): KAGVTQTPRYLIKTRGQQVTLSCSPISGHRSVSWYQQTPGQGLQFLFEYFSETQRNKGNFPGRFSGRQFSNSRSEMNVSTLELGDSALYLCASSLGLAGEGYEQYFGPGTRLTVT.

The chain has TRBV9 and TRBJ2-2; 8 nucleotides match TRBD1. V shed 4 bases and J 6 bases; nucleotides not matched to a gene: 2. From germline, CDR1 is SGDLS and CDR2 YYNGEE. This CDR3 is built from 13 residues. For the CDR3, the DNA is TGTGCCAGCAGCACCAGGGGGCCCGGGGAGCTGTTTTTT. Protein sequence: CASSTRGPGELFF.

This chain links TRBV4-3 with TRBJ1-5, with D possibly being TRBD1 (6 bases). Trimming pared 0 bases from V and 6 bases from J, leaving 18 bases between. The germline CDR1 and CDR2 sequences are LGHNA and YSLEER. The CDR3 spans 17 residues. This chain's CDR3 is CASSQDLARGGGQPQHF. The CDR3 DNA follows: TGCGCCAGCAGCCAAGATCTGGCACGGGGAGGGGGTCAGCCCCAGCATTTT.

The table lists this clone with a few counts. The gene calls are TRBV14 and TRBJ1-2; D possibly corresponds to TRBD1 (6 bases). Trimming shortened V by 2 bases and J by 1 base, and 14 bases separated the two germline ends. Germline V gives CDR1 SGHDN, CDR2 FVKESK. The CDR3 extends over 16 amino acids. The CDR3 region is CASSQLGDTDNYGYTF. The CDR3 DNA reads TGTGCCAGCAGCCAATTGGGGGACACCGATAACTATGGCTACACCTTC.

The chain is built from TRBV6-5 and TRBJ2-5; 9 nucleotides agree with TRBD2. The DNA end is more similar to TRBJ2-7, so the J call may be wrong. This CDR3 region has 14 residues. From germline, CDR1 is MNHEY and CDR2 SVGAGI. The chain's CDR3 is CASSQTSGPYEQYF. CDR3 DNA sequence: TGTGCCAGCAGTCAGACTAGCGGACCATACGAGCAGTACTTC.

The chain employs TRBV7-2 and TRBJ2-5; tentatively, D is TRBD2 (5 bases). The CDR3 has 14 amino acids. V lost 5 bases and J 2 bases, leaving 12 bases between the germline ends. Germline values: CDR1 SGHTA, CDR2 FQGNSA. CDR3 nucleotide sequence: TGTGCCAGCAGCCAACTAGGACTGCAAGAGACCCAGTACTTC. Its translation: CASSQLGLQETQYF.

The chain couples TRBV5-4 to TRBJ1-2; 7 bases agree with TRBD1. The germline V gene has CDR1 SGHNT and CDR2 YYREEE (reference sequence). V shed 2 bases, J shed 3 bases, and the junction held 4 bases outside the gene matches. The CDR3 contains 14 residues. CDR3 sequence reads: CASSLTQGDYGYTF. CDR3 nucleotide sequence: TGTGCCAGCAGCTTAACCCAGGGGGACTATGGCTACACCTTC.

The chain couples TRBV27 to TRBJ2-1, with TRBD1 as a possible D gene (6 bases). CDR1 is MNHEY and CDR2 is SMNVEV in the germline V gene (reference sequence). This CDR3 is built from 14 residues. Trimming cost V 3 bases and J 2 bases, with 8 bases left between them. The CDR3 sequence is CASSLGTPYNEQFF. The CDR3 coding sequence is TGTGCCAGCAGTTTGGGGACACCCTACAATGAGCAGTTCTTC.

The chain uses TRBV11-3 and TRBJ1-3, with D perhaps TRBD1 (5 bases). Trimming took off 4 bases at V and 4 bases at J, with 23 bases between the two ends. This CDR3 has 18 residues. Looked up from germline, CDR1 is SGHNT and CDR2 is YENEEA. CDR3 loop: CASSSHLLSRAPGNTIYF. The CDR3 DNA is TGTGCCAGCAGCTCCCACTTGCTATCCAGGGCTCCGGGAAACACCATATATTTT.

This chain links TRBV10-3 with TRBJ2-7, with D tentatively TRBD1 (5 bases). Germline V gives CDR1 ENHRY, CDR2 SYGVKD. The CDR3 has 11 amino acids. V was clipped by 6 bases and J by 3 bases, with 6 bases between them. CDR3 protein: CAIRQGYEQYF. DNA for the CDR3: TGTGCCATCAGGCAGGGCTACGAGCAGTACTTC.

Concerning this clone itself: Germline is not matched at one junction end, which may reflect a read error. DNA for the CDR3: TGTTCCAGCACCCTTGCGGGGCAGCCCCAGCATTTT. Encoded protein: CSSTLAGQPQHF. The J gene is TRBJ1-5, the V gene TRBV7-9; D call uncertain. Germline CDR1 reads SEHNR; CDR2 reads FQNEAQ (reference sequence). CDR3 length: 12 amino acids.

The chain uses TRBV5-6 and TRBJ2-1; 10 bases are shared with TRBD2. The CDR3 has 17 amino acids. Germline CDR1 is SGHDT and CDR2 is YYEEEE. After removal of 2 bases from V and 0 bases from J, the junction contained 5 bases not matched to a gene. The CDR3 DNA sequence: TGTGCCAGCAGCTTAGGACTAGCGGTAAGCTCCTACAATGAGCAGTTCTTC. The encoded protein is CASSLGLAVSSYNEQFF.

The CDR3 region is CSVGRERISETQYF. The CDR3 DNA sequence: TGCAGCGTTGGGCGGGAGAGGATTTCGGAGACCCAGTACTTC. The chain joins TRBV29-1 to TRBJ2-5, with 7 nucleotides matching TRBD2. CDR1 and CDR2 from the germline V gene are SQVTM and ANQGSEA. V shed 4 bases, J shed 5 bases, and the junction held 10 bases outside the gene matches. The CDR3 is made up of 14 amino acids.

The chain couples TRBV9 to TRBJ2-5; D is undetermined. Near its end, the DNA agrees better with TRBJ2-7, so the J call may be wrong. CDR3 size: 10 residues. Germline CDR1 and CDR2: SGDLS and YYNGEE. CDR3 sequence reads: CASSVGEQYF. CDR3 coding DNA: TGTGCCAGCAGCGTAGGCGAGCAGTACTTC.

This clone appeared once. The chain recombines TRBV9 with TRBJ2-7; TRBD1 is a possible D gene (5 bases). The V end lost 0 bases, the J end lost 1 base, and 11 bases lay between the germline ends. The V gene's germline CDR1 is SGDLS and CDR2 YYNGEE. The CDR3 totals 15 residues. DNA of the CDR3: TGTGCCAGCAGCGTAGCCCCCGACAGATCCTACGAGCAGTACTTC. Encoded protein: CASSVAPDRSYEQYF.

The chain couples TRBV29-1 to TRBJ1-1; D is perhaps TRBD1 (6 bases). The CDR3 spans 18 residues. V dropped 6 bases and J dropped 6 bases, with 32 bases sitting between them. CDR1 is SQVTM, CDR2 ANQGSEA, per germline. The CDR3 coding sequence is TGCAGCGTCGCCCCCCCGGGACAAGGATTAGGAGCGGTGTCTGAAGCTTTCTTT. It yields the protein CSVAPPGQGLGAVSEAFF.

This clone was detected only once. The chain joins TRBV9 to TRBJ2-2; possibly TRBD2 for D (6 bases). CDR3 length: 15 amino acids. Germline-derived CDR1 and CDR2 are SGDLS and YYNGEE. The V end was cut by 0 bases, the J end by 6 bases, with 12 bases between. The CDR3 nucleotides are TGTGCCAGCAGCGTAGCCGTGGGAGGAGCCGGGGAGCTGTTTTTT. Translated, it gives CASSVAVGGAGELFF.

This chain uses TRBV4-1 with TRBJ1-2; D possibly corresponds to TRBD1 (5 bases). CDR3 size: 17 residues. Per germline, CDR1 MGHRA and CDR2 YSYEKL. V was shortened by 0 bases and J by 0 bases, with 14 bases between the two germline ends. The CDR3 protein is CASSQDKSGRANYGYTF. The CDR3 DNA reads as TGCGCCAGCAGCCAAGATAAGTCGGGCAGGGCTAACTATGGCTACACCTTC.

V usage is TRBV5-1 and J usage is TRBJ2-5; TRBD1 aligns across 7 bases. CDR3 size: 13 residues. V gave up 4 bases and J gave up 1 base; unmatched junction bases: 1. CDR1 SGHRS and CDR2 YFSETQ come from the germline V gene. The chain's CDR3 is CASSGTAQETQYF. CDR3 DNA sequence: TGCGCCAGCAGCGGGACAGCCCAAGAGACCCAGTACTTC.

The CDR3 spells CASSWLAGGFYNEQFF. The CDR3 nucleotides read TGTGCCAGTAGTTGGTTAGCGGGGGGTTTTTACAATGAGCAGTTCTTC. The chain has TRBV19 and TRBJ2-1, with TRBD2 matching 10 bases. Per germline, CDR1 LNHDA and CDR2 SQIVND (reference sequence). The ends lost 5 bases at V and 4 bases at J; junction bases unmatched: 8. The CDR3 has 16 amino acids.

The V call is TRBV27, the J call TRBJ2-7, with 8 bases that match TRBD2. The CDR3 covers 15 residues. Germline V gene lookup returns CDR1 MNHEY and CDR2 SMNVEV (reference sequence). Losses at the gene ends were 5 bases for V and 7 bases for J; bases not matched to a gene: 13. CDR3 region: CASSSSGTGRREQYF. CDR3 DNA sequence: TGTGCCAGCAGTAGTAGCGGGACTGGACGACGAGAGCAGTACTTC.

In DNA form, the CDR3 reads TGCGCCAGCAGCTTGGGGCGGGAGGGCCTACGTTCCGGGGAGCTGTTTTTT. Amino acids: CASSLGREGLRSGELFF. The rearrangement links TRBV5-1 to TRBJ2-2; 9 bases fit TRBD2. The germline V gene has CDR1 SGHRS and CDR2 YFSETQ. The CDR3 has 17 amino acids. Trimming took 0 bases from V and 6 from J; bases not matched to a gene: 9.

The V call is TRBV19, the J call TRBJ2-5; D uncertain. With 10 bases removed from V and 5 bases from J, the gap between germline ends came to 20 bases. The CDR3 covers 14 residues. Germline values: CDR1 LNHDA, CDR2 SQIVND (reference sequence). The CDR3 DNA reads as TGTGCCAACCTAGTAGTATCCTGGTGGGAGACCCAGTACTTC. This encodes CANLVVSWWETQYF.

The CDR3 nucleotides read TGCGCCAGCAGCGAGGGGACAACTGGGGCCAACGTCCTGACTTTC. Translation: CASSEGTTGANVLTF. This chain connects TRBV5-1 to TRBJ2-6, with D tentatively TRBD1 (6 bases). Germline CDR1 and CDR2: SGHRS and YFSETQ. The length of the CDR3 is 15 residues. The germline V and J ends were trimmed by 4 bases and 2 bases, with 10 bases remaining between them.

The chain links TRBV6-5 to TRBJ2-3, with no clear D. There are 12 residues in the CDR3. V lost 6 bases and J 7 bases, leaving 11 bases between the germline ends. Looked up from germline, CDR1 is MNHEY and CDR2 is SVGAGI. The CDR3 protein is CASRTQSHTQYF. Written as DNA, the CDR3 is TGTGCCAGCAGGACTCAATCACATACGCAGTATTTT.

V gene TRBV5-4 combines with J gene TRBJ1-2, with 7 positions matching TRBD1. The CDR3 extends over 15 amino acids. The germline V gene encodes CDR1 SGHNT and CDR2 YYREEE (reference sequence). V was clipped by 0 bases and J by 0 bases; unmatched bases: 2. CDR3 amino acids: CASSLAGTANYGYTF. CDR3 DNA: TGTGCCAGCAGCTTGGCCGGGACAGCTAACTATGGCTACACCTTC. The full variable domain, rest sourced from reference TRBV5-4 and TRBJ1-2, is ETGVTQSPTHLIKTRGQQVTLRCSSQSGHNTVSWYQQALGQGPQFIFQYYREEENGRGNFPPRFSGLQFPNYSSELNVNALELDDSALYLCASSLAGTANYGYTFGSGTRLTVV.

This clone showed up just once. No conserved phenylalanine or tryptophan is present at the end of the CDR3, so a read error is the likely explanation. This chain links TRBV5-4 with TRBJ2-3; possible D gene TRBD1, 5 bases. The CDR3 spans 14 residues. Trimming left V 0 bases short and J 3 bases short, with 8 bases between. Germline CDR1 and CDR2: SGHNT and YYREEE (reference sequence). CDR3 sequence (DNA): TGTGCCAGCAGCTTGGGACAGCTTACAGATACGCAGTATCTT. It yields the protein CASSLGQLTDTQYL.